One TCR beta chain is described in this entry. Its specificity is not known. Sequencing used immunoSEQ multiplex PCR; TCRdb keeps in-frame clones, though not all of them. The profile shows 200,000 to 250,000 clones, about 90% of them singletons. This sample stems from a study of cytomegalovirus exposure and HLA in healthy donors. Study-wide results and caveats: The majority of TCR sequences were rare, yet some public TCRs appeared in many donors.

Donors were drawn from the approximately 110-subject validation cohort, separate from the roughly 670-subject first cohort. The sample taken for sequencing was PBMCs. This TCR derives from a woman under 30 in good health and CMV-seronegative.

In nucleotides, the CDR3 is TGTGCCACCAGCAGAGGAAACAGGGGGCAAGAGACCCAGTACTTC. It encodes CATSRGNRGQETQYF. The J gene is TRBJ2-5, the V gene TRBV15; 8 bases match TRBD1. Unmatched junction bases numbered 3, after V lost 1 base and J lost 2 bases. Germline CDR1 and CDR2: LNHNV and YYDKDF (reference sequence). There are 15 residues in the CDR3.